This is a list of T cell receptor beta chains from one sample in a study of high-grade serous ovarian cancer treatment subgroups. Method: immunoSEQ multiplex PCR; TCRdb's copy keeps in-frame clones and lacks some. Among about 16,000 clones listed, 73% were seen once. Sequencing was performed on tumor tissue. The origin of the receptors is a human donor with high-grade serous ovarian cancer. Each CDR3 is given with its conserved first and last residue. Fields, in order: V gene, D gene, J gene, clone size, CDR3 DNA, CDR3 protein. A D gene is named only where the DNA matches it firmly. Only some rows state a clone size, as once, few, many or a class for expanded clones.

V gene: TRBV25-1; D gene: TRBD1; J gene: TRBJ2-7; clone size: once; CDR3 DNA: TGTGCCAGCAGTGAATCTAGGGGCTGGGCCAGGGGGCTTGACGAGCAGTACTTC; CDR3 protein: CASSESRGWARGLDEQYF
V gene: TRBV15; D gene: TRBD1; J gene: TRBJ2-2; clone size: -; CDR3 DNA: TGTGCCACCAGCAGAGGGACAGGGGGAACCGGGGAGCTGTTTTTT; CDR3 protein: CATSRGTGGTGELFF
V gene: TRBV2; D gene: -; J gene: TRBJ1-1; clone size: -; CDR3 DNA: TGTGCCAGCAGTTTATACAGGGTAGCAGTCACTGAAGCTTTCTTT; CDR3 protein: CASSLYRVAVTEAFF
V gene: TRBV21-1; D gene: -; J gene: TRBJ2-7; clone size: once; CDR3 DNA: TGTGCCAGCAGCAAAGGACAGGGGGAGCACGAGCAGTACTTC; CDR3 protein: CASSKGQGEHEQYF
V gene: TRBV19; D gene: TRBD2; J gene: TRBJ2-5; clone size: -; CDR3 DNA: TGTGCCACTTCTAGCGGGGGGGCTCGGAAGACCCAGTACTTC; CDR3 protein: CATSSGGARKTQYF
V gene: TRBV9; D gene: TRBD2; J gene: TRBJ2-7; clone size: -; CDR3 DNA: TGTGCCAGCAGCGTAGGGGCTAGCGGGGTGTACGAGCAGTACTTC; CDR3 protein: CASSVGASGVYEQYF
V gene: TRBV10-3; D gene: -; J gene: TRBJ2-7; clone size: -; CDR3 DNA: TGTGCCATCAGTGAGTCTGCGGGGAGGGGGTCCTACGAGCAGTACTTC; CDR3 protein: CAISESAGRGSYEQYF
V gene: TRBV7-6; D gene: -; J gene: TRBJ2-3; clone size: -; CDR3 DNA: TGTGCCAGCAGCCTCGAGGGGACGACTACCTACGTAGATACGCAGTATTTT; CDR3 protein: CASSLEGTTTYVDTQYF
V gene: TRBV7-9; D gene: TRBD2; J gene: TRBJ2-7; clone size: -; CDR3 DNA: TGTGCCAGCAGACAGGGACTAGGGACAAGAGGCGAGCAGTACTTC; CDR3 protein: CASRQGLGTRGEQYF
V gene: TRBV4-1; D gene: TRBD1; J gene: TRBJ2-5; clone size: few; CDR3 DNA: TGCGCCAGCAGCCAAGTTCGGCAGGGGGAAGAGACCCAGTACTTC; CDR3 protein: CASSQVRQGEETQYF
V gene: TRBV28; D gene: TRBD1; J gene: TRBJ1-2; clone size: -; CDR3 DNA: TGTGCCAGCAGTTCTATCGGGACAGGGGCAGGCAACTATGGCTACACCTTC; CDR3 protein: CASSSIGTGAGNYGYTF
V gene: TRBV2; D gene: TRBD1; J gene: TRBJ2-2; clone size: -; CDR3 DNA: TGTGCCAGCAGTCCTTACAGGGGTGCCAACACCGGGGAGCTGTTTTTT; CDR3 protein: CASSPYRGANTGELFF
V gene: TRBV5-6; D gene: -; J gene: TRBJ1-6; clone size: -; CDR3 DNA: TGTGCCAGCGCAACGGGTGCGGGATCACCCCTCCACTTT; CDR3 protein: CASATGAGSPLHF
V gene: TRBV6-5; D gene: -; J gene: TRBJ1-2; clone size: few; CDR3 DNA: TGTGCCAGCACCTCCTGGGGAGACTATGGCTACACCTTC; CDR3 protein: CASTSWGDYGYTF
V gene: TRBV2; D gene: TRBD2; J gene: TRBJ2-1; clone size: -; CDR3 DNA: TGTGCCAGCAGTGGCAGGACTAGCGGGGTAAATGAGCAGTTCTTC; CDR3 protein: CASSGRTSGVNEQFF
V gene: TRBV7-2; D gene: -; J gene: TRBJ1-1; clone size: -; CDR3 DNA: TGTGCCAGCAGCACCCGGGACAAAAACACTGAAGCTTTCTTT; CDR3 protein: CASSTRDKNTEAFF
V gene: TRBV12-5; D gene: TRBD1; J gene: TRBJ2-1; clone size: -; CDR3 DNA: TGTGCTAGTGGTTTGTGGGGGACAGGAGGCTACAATGAGCAGTTCTTC; CDR3 protein: CASGLWGTGGYNEQFF
V gene: TRBV6-1; D gene: -; J gene: TRBJ2-1; clone size: -; CDR3 DNA: TGTGCCAGCAGGCCTATGGGAGCTTACAATGAGCAGTTCTTC; CDR3 protein: CASRPMGAYNEQFF
V gene: TRBV10-3; D gene: TRBD1; J gene: TRBJ1-1; clone size: -; CDR3 DNA: TGTGCCATCAGATTACCGGGACAGGGGAACACTGAAGCTTTCTTT; CDR3 protein: CAIRLPGQGNTEAFF
V gene: TRBV7-2; D gene: TRBD1; J gene: TRBJ1-1; clone size: -; CDR3 DNA: TGTGCCAGCAGCCTGACCGGGACAGGGGGCACTGAAGTTTTCTTT; CDR3 protein: CASSLTGTGGTEVFF
V gene: TRBV9; D gene: -; J gene: TRBJ1-2; clone size: few; CDR3 DNA: TGTGCCAGCAGCCCCCTCGGGAGCAGGGAAAAACTCCCTACCTATGGCTACACCTTC; CDR3 protein: CASSPLGSREKLPTYGYTF
V gene: TRBV28; D gene: TRBD1; J gene: TRBJ2-5; clone size: few; CDR3 DNA: TGTGCCAGCAGTTTGTCTAACAGGGGCGGAGAGTACTTC; CDR3 protein: CASSLSNRGGEYF
V gene: TRBV19; D gene: TRBD1; J gene: TRBJ1-2; clone size: few; CDR3 DNA: TGTGCCAGTAGGGGGACAGGGGGCTACTATGGCTACACCTTC; CDR3 protein: CASRGTGGYYGYTF
V gene: TRBV7-8; D gene: TRBD1; J gene: TRBJ1-6; clone size: once; CDR3 DNA: TGTGCCAGCAGCTCTCGGACAGGGGAGGGATCACCCCTCCACTTT; CDR3 protein: CASSSRTGEGSPLHF
V gene: TRBV6-5; D gene: -; J gene: TRBJ2-7; clone size: -; CDR3 DNA: TGTGCCAGCAGCCACTCCAGGACCTTTGACTTC; CDR3 protein: CASSHSRTFDF
V gene: TRBV7-3; D gene: -; J gene: TRBJ2-5; clone size: -; CDR3 DNA: TGTGCCAGCAGCTTACGCAGGGCGGAGACCCAGTACTTC; CDR3 protein: CASSLRRAETQYF
V gene: TRBV19; D gene: TRBD2; J gene: TRBJ2-4; clone size: -; CDR3 DNA: TGTGCCAGTAGTTCCGGGACTAGCGGGGGAGACGTAGCCAAAAACATTCAGTACTTC; CDR3 protein: CASSSGTSGGDVAKNIQYF
V gene: TRBV6-1; D gene: TRBD1; J gene: TRBJ1-2; clone size: -; CDR3 DNA: TGTGCCAGCAGTGGTGGACAGGGGGCCGACGGCTACACCTTC; CDR3 protein: CASSGGQGADGYTF
V gene: TRBV4-1; D gene: TRBD1; J gene: TRBJ2-2; clone size: few; CDR3 DNA: TGCGCCAGCAGCCAAGGACAGGGGAGGCGCGCCGGGGAGCTGTTTTTT; CDR3 protein: CASSQGQGRRAGELFF
V gene: TRBV7-3; D gene: TRBD1; J gene: TRBJ2-5; clone size: -; CDR3 DNA: TGTGCCAGCAGCTGGACAGGGGGGGAGAGGGAGACCCAGTACTTC; CDR3 protein: CASSWTGGERETQYF
V gene: TRBV6-4; D gene: -; J gene: TRBJ2-1; clone size: few; CDR3 DNA: TGTGCCAGCAGTGTCGCAAGAACTAGTCAATCCAATGAGCAGTTCTTC; CDR3 protein: CASSVARTSQSNEQFF
V gene: TRBV7-7; D gene: TRBD2; J gene: TRBJ2-5; clone size: -; CDR3 DNA: TGTGCCAGCAGCTTCGGGACTAGGGTTCCAGAGACCCAGTACTTC; CDR3 protein: CASSFGTRVPETQYF
V gene: TRBV11-2; D gene: -; J gene: TRBJ1-3; clone size: -; CDR3 DNA: TGTGCCAGCAGCCGAGGGGAGCTCGAAAACACCATATATTTT; CDR3 protein: CASSRGELENTIYF
V gene: TRBV19; D gene: TRBD2; J gene: TRBJ2-1; clone size: -; CDR3 DNA: TGTGCCAGTAGTGCGGCGGCTAGCGGGGGCTACAATGAGCAGTTCTTC; CDR3 protein: CASSAAASGGYNEQFF
V gene: TRBV2; D gene: TRBD1; J gene: TRBJ1-1; clone size: -; CDR3 DNA: TGTGCCAGCTCTAGGACAGGGGGGTATGAAGCTTTCTTT; CDR3 protein: CASSRTGGYEAFF
V gene: TRBV25-1; D gene: -; J gene: TRBJ1-1; clone size: -; CDR3 DNA: TGTGCCAGCAGGGGCGGGACATCTGAAGCTTTCTTT; CDR3 protein: CASRGGTSEAFF
V gene: TRBV15; D gene: -; J gene: TRBJ1-5; clone size: -; CDR3 DNA: TGTGCCACCAGCAGCTTATATAGCAATCAGCCCCAGCATTTT; CDR3 protein: CATSSLYSNQPQHF
V gene: TRBV6-5; D gene: -; J gene: TRBJ1-3; clone size: -; CDR3 DNA: TGTGCCAGCAGATTACAGGGAACTGGAAACACCATATATTTT; CDR3 protein: CASRLQGTGNTIYF
V gene: TRBV2; D gene: -; J gene: TRBJ1-5; clone size: -; CDR3 DNA: TGTGCCAGCAGCTCTAACCGTGGGCCCCAGCATTTT; CDR3 protein: CASSSNRGPQHF
V gene: TRBV16; D gene: -; J gene: TRBJ2-1; clone size: few; CDR3 DNA: TGTGCCAGCAGCCAATTAAAGGCGGGTTACAATGAGCAGTTCTTC; CDR3 protein: CASSQLKAGYNEQFF
V gene: TRBV28; D gene: -; J gene: TRBJ1-2; clone size: -; CDR3 DNA: TGTGCCAGCAGTACCTCAGGGGCCGGCTATGGCTACACCTTC; CDR3 protein: CASSTSGAGYGYTF
V gene: TRBV15; D gene: -; J gene: TRBJ2-5; clone size: -; CDR3 DNA: TGTGCCACCAGCAGGGATTTCGCCGGCGGGGTTGAGACCCAGTACTTC; CDR3 protein: CATSRDFAGGVETQYF
V gene: TRBV11-2; D gene: -; J gene: TRBJ2-2; clone size: -; CDR3 DNA: TGTGCCAGCAGCCCGTACTCCACCGGGGAGCTGTTTTTT; CDR3 protein: CASSPYSTGELFF
V gene: TRBV30; D gene: -; J gene: TRBJ1-1; clone size: once; CDR3 DNA: TGTGCCTGGAGGAAACCCACAGGGAAATTAGGGGGTACTGAAGCTTTCTTT; CDR3 protein: CAWRKPTGKLGGTEAFF
V gene: TRBV11-1; D gene: -; J gene: TRBJ2-7; clone size: -; CDR3 DNA: TGTGCCAGCGGGGGAAGTGACGACGAGCAGTACTTC; CDR3 protein: CASGGSDDEQYF
V gene: TRBV9; D gene: -; J gene: TRBJ2-5; clone size: -; CDR3 DNA: TGTGCCAGCAGCGTAGCCGGCGATTGGGGGCAAGAGACCCAGTACTTC; CDR3 protein: CASSVAGDWGQETQYF
V gene: TRBV11-2; D gene: -; J gene: TRBJ2-5; clone size: -; CDR3 DNA: TGTGCCAGCAGCTTAGTACAGGGTGGAGAGACCCAGTACTTC; CDR3 protein: CASSLVQGGETQYF
V gene: TRBV23-1; D gene: TRBD1; J gene: TRBJ2-3; clone size: -; CDR3 DNA: TGCGCCAGCAGTCAATCGGCCCCGGGACAGGGGGACGCGACCACAGATACGCAGTATTTT; CDR3 protein: CASSQSAPGQGDATTDTQYF
V gene: TRBV7-8; D gene: TRBD2; J gene: TRBJ2-1; clone size: -; CDR3 DNA: TGTGCCAGCAGCTCGAGACTAGCGGGGGGGTCGGGCAATGAGCAGTTCTTC; CDR3 protein: CASSSRLAGGSGNEQFF
V gene: TRBV28; D gene: -; J gene: TRBJ2-6; clone size: -; CDR3 DNA: TGTGCCAGCAGTTTCCGGGCTTCTGGGAGCTCTGGGGCCAACGTCCTGACTTTC; CDR3 protein: CASSFRASGSSGANVLTF
V gene: TRBV14; D gene: -; J gene: TRBJ2-1; clone size: -; CDR3 DNA: TGTGCCAGCAGCCCCTGGACGTCCGGTGCCAATGAGCAGTTCTTC; CDR3 protein: CASSPWTSGANEQFF
V gene: TRBV6-6; D gene: TRBD1; J gene: TRBJ1-2; clone size: few; CDR3 DNA: TGTGCCAGCAGTAGTTTCAGGGGGCGCGTCAAGGGCTACACCTTC; CDR3 protein: CASSSFRGRVKGYTF
V gene: TRBV30; D gene: -; J gene: TRBJ1-4; clone size: -; CDR3 DNA: TGTGCCTGGAATAGGGAAACAACTAATGAAAAACTGTTTTTT; CDR3 protein: CAWNRETTNEKLFF
V gene: TRBV14; D gene: -; J gene: TRBJ1-1; clone size: -; CDR3 DNA: TGTGCCAGCAGCCCTGAAATCGGGACGGCGAACACTGAAGCTTTCTTT; CDR3 protein: CASSPEIGTANTEAFF
V gene: TRBV7-2; D gene: TRBD1; J gene: TRBJ2-5; clone size: -; CDR3 DNA: TGTGCCAGCAGCTTAGGACAGGGAGAGACCCAGTACTTC; CDR3 protein: CASSLGQGETQYF
V gene: TRBV5-6; D gene: -; J gene: TRBJ2-7; clone size: -; CDR3 DNA: TGTGCCAGCAGCTTATATGGACAGACATCCTACGAGCAGTACTTC; CDR3 protein: CASSLYGQTSYEQYF
V gene: TRBV6-4; D gene: -; J gene: TRBJ1-1; clone size: -; CDR3 DNA: TGTGCCAGCGTCAGGGAAAACACTGAAGCTTTCTTT; CDR3 protein: CASVRENTEAFF
V gene: TRBV18; D gene: -; J gene: TRBJ1-2; clone size: few; CDR3 DNA: TGTGCCAGCTCACCACGCGGGAGGGGTGATGGCTACACCTTC; CDR3 protein: CASSPRGRGDGYTF
V gene: TRBV30; D gene: TRBD1; J gene: TRBJ2-7; clone size: -; CDR3 DNA: TGTGCCTGGAGCGGGACAGGGACTCACTACGAGCAGTACTTC; CDR3 protein: CAWSGTGTHYEQYF